These 21 T cell receptor beta chains share one sample of origin, sequenced in a study of blood T cell repertoires in COVID-19. Repertoires were generated with immunoSEQ multiplex PCR, while TCRdb's copy carries only in-frame clones and drops some. The repertoire has tens of thousands of clones, more than 70% of them found once; the top ten carry less than 2.5%. Sample: peripheral blood. The source is a human donor in a cohort sampled during active COVID-19.

The table lists this clone with a count of one. The V call is TRBV21-1, the J call TRBJ2-7; TRBD2 is taken as the D call from the table, unchecked against the DNA. TRBV21-1 is a pseudogene locus. The CDR3 runs to 23 residues. The CDR3 reads CASSKDGLVSRRLFCREVYEQYF. The CDR3 nucleotides read TGTGCCAGCAGCAAAGATGGTCTTGTTTCACGGCGTCTCTTTTGCAGGGAGGTCTACGAGCAGTACTTC.

This chain joins TRBV5-4 and TRBJ2-1; no clear D. This CDR3 has 16 amino acids. V shed 4 bases and J shed 8 bases, with 22 bases lying between them. Germline CDR1 is SGHNT and CDR2 is YYREEE (reference sequence). CDR3 in amino acids: CASSTDRLPAVDEQFF. DNA of the CDR3: TGTGCCAGCAGCACCGATCGACTCCCCGCGGTTGATGAGCAGTTCTTC.

CDR3 sequence (DNA): TGCGCCAGCAGCCTTTCCGGGACACTAACCGGGGAGCTGTTTTTT. Protein: CASSLSGTLTGELFF. V usage is TRBV5-1 and J usage is TRBJ2-2; possibly TRBD1 for D (6 bases). Germline-derived CDR1 and CDR2 are SGHRS and YFSETQ. The CDR3 is made up of 15 amino acids. V dropped 4 bases and J dropped 5 bases, with 15 bases sitting between them.

This clone showed up just once. The chain employs TRBV6-4 and TRBJ1-1, with D hard to call. This CDR3 spans 13 amino acids. The V end was cut by 5 bases, the J end by 1 base, with 8 bases between. Germline lookup yields CDR1 MRHNA and CDR2 SNTAGT. CDR3 bases: TGTGCCAGCAGTTTTGGCGGGAACACTGAAGCTTTCTTT. Encoded protein: CASSFGGNTEAFF.

The rearrangement joins TRBV6-5 to TRBJ2-5; 9 bases line up with TRBD2. CDR1 MNHEY and CDR2 SVGAGI come from the germline V gene. This CDR3 contains 16 residues. Trimming removed 4 bases from V and 4 bases from J; junction bases left unmatched: 10. The CDR3 coding sequence is TGTGCCAGCAGTTGGTCTAGCGGGAAAGGGGGAGAGACCCAGTACTTC. It yields the protein CASSWSSGKGGETQYF.

The J gene is TRBJ2-5, the V gene TRBV10-1, with a weak D call TRBD2 (6 bases). Trimming removed 0 bases at V and 5 bases at J, with 10 bases between. Germline V lookup: CDR1 WNHNN, CDR2 SYGVQD (reference sequence). The CDR3 totals 14 residues. The CDR3 spells CASSESTRGETQYF. The CDR3 DNA is TGCGCCAGCAGTGAGTCGACTCGGGGGGAGACCCAGTACTTC.

This chain links TRBV28 with TRBJ2-3; D might be TRBD2 (6 bases). V was trimmed by 5 bases and J by 5 bases, leaving 11 bases between them. The length of the CDR3 is 13 residues. Germline loops: CDR1 MDHEN, CDR2 SYDVKM. CDR3 in DNA: TGTGCCAGCAGTCCCTCCGGGGGAGATACGCAGTATTTT. Protein: CASSPSGGDTQYF.

The chain combines TRBV19 with TRBJ2-1; 8 nucleotides line up with TRBD2. The length of the CDR3 is 19 residues. CDR1 and CDR2 (germline): LNHDA, SQIVND (reference sequence). Losses at the gene ends were 4 bases for V and 8 bases for J; bases not matched to a gene: 22. CDR3 protein: CASSTGGARAGGLLHEQFF. The CDR3 DNA is TGTGCCAGTAGTACTGGGGGCGCGAGGGCGGGAGGACTCCTCCATGAGCAGTTCTTC.

The chain combines TRBV7-3 with TRBJ1-1; D is unresolved. This CDR3 spans 13 amino acids. V gave up 3 bases and J gave up 1 base, with 6 bases separating them. The V gene's germline CDR1 is SGHTA and CDR2 FQGTGA. CDR3: CASSFQANTEAFF. The DNA of the CDR3 is TGTGCCAGCAGCTTTCAGGCGAACACTGAAGCTTTCTTT.

The chain carries TRBV3-1 (or the pseudogene TRBV3-2) and TRBJ1-1; TRBD1 agrees at 9 bases. The CDR3 length is 14 residues. V shed 1 base, J shed 3 bases, and the junction held 0 bases outside the gene matches. CDR1 is LGHDT and CDR2 is YNNKEL in the germline V gene (reference sequence). The CDR3 spells CASSQGDRDTEAFF. CDR3 nucleotide sequence: TGTGCCAGCAGCCAAGGGGACAGGGACACTGAAGCTTTCTTT.

CDR3 DNA sequence: TGTGCCAGCTCACCACTCACAGGTTTGGATTCGGAAGGCTACACCTTC. This encodes CASSPLTGLDSEGYTF. The chain joins TRBV18 to TRBJ1-2; possibly TRBD1 for D (5 bases). V lost 1 base, J lost 8 bases, and 20 bases lay in between. This CDR3 is built from 16 residues. Germline assignment: CDR1 KGHSH and CDR2 LQKENI.

This chain joins TRBV9 and TRBJ2-1; tentative D call: TRBD2 (8 bases). CDR1 and CDR2 (germline): SGDLS, YYNGEE. This CDR3 is built from 21 residues. Trimming removed 4 bases at V and 6 bases at J, with 35 bases between. This chain's CDR3 is CASSPFSTGLRAGAWGNEQFF. CDR3 bases: TGTGCCAGCAGCCCCTTCTCGACAGGGTTACGAGCGGGGGCCTGGGGCAATGAGCAGTTCTTC.

The chain couples TRBV30 to TRBJ2-1; 11 bases are a match to TRBD2. The CDR3 sequence is 13 residues long. Germline-derived CDR1 and CDR2 are GTSNPN and SVGIG (reference sequence). J gave up 8 bases and V 2 bases, and 2 bases lay outside the gene matches. This CDR3 reads CAWSLAGGHEQFF. The CDR3, as DNA: TGTGCCTGGAGTCTAGCGGGAGGACATGAGCAGTTCTTC.

The V call is TRBV7-2, the J call TRBJ2-6; TRBD1 matches at 9 bases. The CDR3 contains 17 residues. In germline, CDR1 is SGHTA, CDR2 FQGNSA. Trimming at V came to 4 bases and at J to 2 bases, leaving 6 bases not matched to a gene. The DNA for the CDR3 is TGTGCCAGCAGCTCGGGACAGGGTTATACTGGGGCCAACGTCCTGACTTTC. Translating it yields CASSSGQGYTGANVLTF.

V usage is TRBV4-3 and J usage is TRBJ2-1, with 9 positions matching TRBD1. The CDR3 has 15 residues. Germline loops: CDR1 LGHNA, CDR2 YSLEER. Trimming took 1 base from V and 13 from J; bases not matched to a gene: 11. The CDR3 nucleotides read TGCGCCAGCAGCCAAGGTACAGGGGGCGGAACCCCCCAGTTCTTC. It encodes CASSQGTGGGTPQFF.

The chain uses TRBV25-1 and TRBJ2-1, with TRBD2 matching over 14 bases. The CDR3 sequence is 14 residues long. Germline CDR1 reads MGHDK; CDR2 reads SYGVNS. J lost 7 bases, V lost 8 bases, and 4 bases had no gene match. CDR3 DNA: TGTGCCAGCTCGGGACTAGCGGGGGTTAATGAGCAGTTCTTC. It specifies CASSGLAGVNEQFF.

CDR3 sequence: CASSLGAGDQPQHF. The CDR3, as DNA: TGTGCCAGCAGCTTAGGCGCGGGGGATCAGCCCCAGCATTTT. V gene TRBV11-2 combines with J gene TRBJ1-5; D is possibly TRBD1 (5 bases). V was shortened by 1 base and J by 5 bases, with 9 bases between the two germline ends. The CDR3 has 14 amino acids. CDR1 and CDR2 (germline): SGHAT, FQNNGV.

This clone was detected only once. The rearrangement joins TRBV9 to TRBJ2-7, with D perhaps matching TRBD1 (6 bases). V was shortened by 0 bases and J by 5 bases, with 12 bases between the two germline ends. This CDR3 is built from 14 residues. In germline, CDR1 is SGDLS, CDR2 YYNGEE. CDR3 residues: CASSVGTALHEQYF. In DNA, the CDR3 is TGTGCCAGCAGCGTAGGGACAGCTTTGCACGAGCAGTACTTC.

This clone is medium-sized within its sample. V usage is TRBV5-6 and J usage is TRBJ2-7; D not certain. The V and J ends lost 0 bases and 3 bases respectively, with 10 bases between them. Germline CDR1 is SGHDT and CDR2 is YYEEEE. The CDR3 is 14 residues long. The CDR3 DNA sequence: TGTGCCAGCAGCTTGGCACGGTTCGGCTACGAGCAGTACTTC. Translation: CASSLARFGYEQYF. The entire variable domain, with the rest obtained from reference TRBV5-6 and TRBJ2-7, is as follows: DAGVTQSPTHLIKTRGQQVTLRCSPKSGHDTVSWYQQALGQGPQFIFQYYEEEERQRGNFPDRFSGHQFPNYSSELNVNALLLGDSALYLCASSLARFGYEQYFGPGTRLTVT.

The chain carries TRBV20-1 and TRBJ1-1; D remains unclear. Trimming removed 1 base from V and 8 bases from J, with 8 bases in between. This CDR3 contains 11 residues. Per germline, CDR1 DFQATT and CDR2 SNEGSKA (reference sequence). The CDR3 coding sequence is TGCAGTGCTAGAGCCTCAACAGAAGCTTTCTTT. The encoded protein is CSARASTEAFF.

This clone was found a few times. The rearrangement links TRBV7-2 to TRBJ1-5; TRBD1 matches 7 bases. J was trimmed by 4 bases and V by 1 base; bases with no gene match: 4. The CDR3 has 15 residues. The germline gives CDR1 SGHTA, CDR2 FQGNSA. The CDR3 bases are TGTGCCAGCAGCTTAGGGCAGGGGGAAAATCAGCCCCAGCATTTT. This sequence encodes CASSLGQGENQPQHF.